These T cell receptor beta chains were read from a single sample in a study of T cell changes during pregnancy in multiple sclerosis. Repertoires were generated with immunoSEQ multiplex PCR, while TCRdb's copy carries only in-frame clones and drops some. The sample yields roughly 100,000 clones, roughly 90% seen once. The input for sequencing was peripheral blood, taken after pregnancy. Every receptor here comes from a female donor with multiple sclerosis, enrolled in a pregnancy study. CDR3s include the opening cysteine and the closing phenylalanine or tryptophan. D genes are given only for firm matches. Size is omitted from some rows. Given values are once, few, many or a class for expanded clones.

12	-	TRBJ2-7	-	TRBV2	TGTGCCAGCAGGAGCGGTACCTACGAGCAGTACTTC	CASRSGTYEQYF
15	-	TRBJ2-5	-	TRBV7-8	TGTGCCAGCAGCCCCAACCAGGGGGGTTGGGAGACCCAGTACTTC	CASSPNQGGWETQYF
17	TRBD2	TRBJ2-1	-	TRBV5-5	TGTGCCAGCAGCTTGAAAAGCGGGGGACCCCCCTACAATGAGCAGTTCTTC	CASSLKSGGPPYNEQFF
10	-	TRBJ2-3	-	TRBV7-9	TGTGTGGGGGGAACAGATACGCAGTATTTT	CVGGTDTQYF
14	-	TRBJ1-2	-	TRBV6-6	TGTGCCTCAAGGACAGATACGGGATACTATGGCTACACCTTC	CASRTDTGYYGYTF
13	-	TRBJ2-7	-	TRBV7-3	TGTGCCAGCAGCTTAACTGACACCTACGAGCAGTACTTC	CASSLTDTYEQYF
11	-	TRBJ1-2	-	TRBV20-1	TGCAGTGCTAGTTACGGGAAGGACTACACCTTC	CSASYGKDYTF
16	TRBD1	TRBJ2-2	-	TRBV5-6	TGTGCCAGCAGAAAACCCGGGACAGGGGTGACCGGGGAGCTGTTTTTT	CASRKPGTGVTGELFF
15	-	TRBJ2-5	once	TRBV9	TGTGCCAGCAGCGTAATTCCCCAGGGTGGAGAGACCCAGTACTTC	CASSVIPQGGETQYF
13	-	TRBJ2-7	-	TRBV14	TGTGCCAGCAGCCGAGAACAGGTCCTCGAGCAGTACTTC	CASSREQVLEQYF
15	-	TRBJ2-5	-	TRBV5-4	TGTGCCAGCAGCACGAAGCGGACTGGGAGGGAGACCCAGTACTTC	CASSTKRTGRETQYF
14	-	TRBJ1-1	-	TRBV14	TGTGCCAGCAGCCGCGGACGGGGGAACACTGAAGCTTTCTTT	CASSRGRGNTEAFF
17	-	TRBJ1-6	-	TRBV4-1	TGCGCCAGCAGCCAAGAGGGCCTGGTGGGGGGTAATTCACCCCTCCACTTT	CASSQEGLVGGNSPLHF
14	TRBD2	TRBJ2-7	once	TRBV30	TGTGCCTGGGGGACTAGCGGGAGGTCCTACGAGCAGTACTTC	CAWGTSGRSYEQYF
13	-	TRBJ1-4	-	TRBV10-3	TGTGCCACGCAGCAGGGTCAAGGTGAAAAACTGTTTTTT	CATQQGQGEKLFF
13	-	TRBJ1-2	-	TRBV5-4	TGTGCCGGAATCGGGACACCCTTCTACGGCTACACCTTC	CAGIGTPFYGYTF
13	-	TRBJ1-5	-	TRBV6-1	TGTGCCAGCAGTGAAGCTGGGCATCAGCCCCAGCATTTT	CASSEAGHQPQHF
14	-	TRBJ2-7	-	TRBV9	TGTGCCAGCAGCGTAGATGAGGCCGGTTACGAGCAGTACTTC	CASSVDEAGYEQYF
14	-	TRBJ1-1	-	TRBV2	TGTGCCAGCAGTAAAACATCCGAGGCCACTGAAGCTTTCTTT	CASSKTSEATEAFF
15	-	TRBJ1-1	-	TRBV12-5	TGTGCTAGTGGTCTTGGGGGGGAGGGGAACACTGAAGCTTTCTTT	CASGLGGEGNTEAFF
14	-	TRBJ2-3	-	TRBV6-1	TGTGCCAGCAGTGCACAGGCACTCACAGATACGCAGTATTTT	CASSAQALTDTQYF
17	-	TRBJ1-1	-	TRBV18	TGTGCCAGCTCACCATTTGATCCCAGCAGGGGAAACATTGAAGCTTTCTTT	CASSPFDPSRGNIEAFF
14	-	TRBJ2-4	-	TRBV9	TGTGCCAGCACCCCGGAGGGTAGGGGAAACATTCAGTACTTC	CASTPEGRGNIQYF
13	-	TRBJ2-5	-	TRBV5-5	TGTGCCAGCAGCTTGCTTGCGCGGGAGACCCAGTACTTC	CASSLLARETQYF
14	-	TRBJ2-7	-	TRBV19	TGTGCCAGTAACGGACAGGGAGGGTCCTACGAGCAGTACTTC	CASNGQGGSYEQYF
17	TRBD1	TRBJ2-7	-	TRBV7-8	TGTGCCAGCAGCTTGGCGGGACAGGCATCATCCTTCTACGAGCAGTACTTC	CASSLAGQASSFYEQYF
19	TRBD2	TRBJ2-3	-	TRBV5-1	TGCGCCAGCAGTCGTTGGGCCGGGACTAGCGGGAGGTTCACAGATACGCAGTATTTT	CASSRWAGTSGRFTDTQYF
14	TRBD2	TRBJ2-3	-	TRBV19	TGTGCCAGTAGTATTACGGGACTAGCTAATACGCAGTATTTT	CASSITGLANTQYF
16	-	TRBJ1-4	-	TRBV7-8	TGTGCCAGCAGCCCCCGGGCCTCAGGGACTAATGAAAAACTGTTTTTT	CASSPRASGTNEKLFF
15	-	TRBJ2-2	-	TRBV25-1	TGTGCCAGCAGCTCTGGGGCCGTGGACACCGGGGAGCTGTTTTTT	CASSSGAVDTGELFF
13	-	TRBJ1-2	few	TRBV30	TGTGCCTGGAGTGTATCAGGGGACTATGGCTACACCTTC	CAWSVSGDYGYTF
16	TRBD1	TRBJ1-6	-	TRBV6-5	TGTGCCAGCAGTTACGGGGACAGGGGAATTGACTCACCCCTCCACTTT	CASSYGDRGIDSPLHF
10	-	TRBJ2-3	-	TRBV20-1	TGCAGTGCTAGGAGGGATACGCAGTATTTT	CSARRDTQYF
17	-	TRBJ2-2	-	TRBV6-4	TGTGCCAGCAGTGACTCGAAGTCAGGCAAACGCACCGGGGAGCTGTTTTTT	CASSDSKSGKRTGELFF
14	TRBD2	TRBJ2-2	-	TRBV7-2	TGTGCCAGCAGCCCGGTAGCGGGGGTCGGGGAGCTGTTTTTT	CASSPVAGVGELFF
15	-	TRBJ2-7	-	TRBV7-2	TGTGCCAGCAGCTTTACGGGGGGCCGCTCCGCCGAGCAGTACTTC	CASSFTGGRSAEQYF
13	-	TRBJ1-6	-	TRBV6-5	TGTGCCAGCAGATTGCCGGGTAATTCACCCCTCCACTTT	CASRLPGNSPLHF
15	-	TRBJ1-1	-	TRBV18	TGTGCCAGCTCACCATTAGGACGGTTGGACACTGGAGCTTTCTTT	CASSPLGRLDTGAFF
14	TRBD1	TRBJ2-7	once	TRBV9	TGTGCCAGCAGCGAGGGACAGGGGGCGTACGAGCAGTACTTC	CASSEGQGAYEQYF